The clone carrying this T cell receptor (beta chain) has at least ten counts. The ends lost 5 bases at V and 7 bases at J; junction bases unmatched: 4. This CDR3 comprises 15 residues. This specimen belongs to a study of blood T cells in healthy people across ages. Then a second PCR, running roughly 7 to 11 cycles, was carried out with a sample-barcoded 5' primer and a J-beta primer mix. Every single cDNA molecule received a tag from a template-switch adaptor with 12 random nucleotides. TCRdb independently ran MiXCR on the 5' RACE reads; one entry per CDR3 protein. This sample has around 1,600,000 distinct CDR3 sequences, with about 42% found just once.

Specimen: blood. This clonotype originated in a woman younger than 35 in good health. The chain couples TRBV12-3 or TRBV12-4 to TRBJ2-1, with 14 bases that match TRBD2. The CDR3 spells CASSTGTSGSNEQFF. The CDR3 region has the DNA TGTGCCAGCAGTACCGGGACTAGCGGGAGTAATGAGCAGTTCTTC.